Below are 3 T cell receptor beta chains sequenced from a single sample in a study of T cell repertoires in cytomegalovirus infection. TCRdb independently ran MiXCR on the reads; one entry per CDR3 protein. The data contain some 920,000 distinct CDR3 sequences, roughly 30% of them singletons. The antigens these receptors bind are not known. The source material was cultured CD8+ T cells from PBMCs, sampled from culture after CMV antigen stimulation. The source is a human donor in good health (CMV status not recorded). Some clones in this sample may be carry-over from other donors' samples.

This clonotype is medium-sized within its sample. This chain links TRBV7-8 with TRBJ2-5; 8 bases fit TRBD1. The length of the CDR3 is 16 residues. CDR1 SGHVS and CDR2 FQNEAQ come from the germline V gene. V lost 3 bases, J lost 5 bases, and 11 bases stayed unmatched. CDR3 DNA: TGTGCCAGCAGCTTTACACAGGGGGGTATCCGGGAGACCCAGTACTTC. Its protein product is CASSFTQGGIRETQYF.

V gene TRBV10-3 combines with J gene TRBJ2-1; 12 bases fit TRBD1. CDR1 is ENHRY and CDR2 is SYGVKD in the germline V gene. The CDR3 covers 12 residues. V lost 11 bases to trimming and J lost 10 bases; unmatched junction nucleotides: 6. The chain's CDR3 is CAVPGQGAEQFF. The CDR3 bases are TGTGCCGTTCCGGGACAGGGGGCCGAGCAGTTCTTC.

The chain has TRBV2 and TRBJ2-5; D is ambiguous. V was shortened by 3 bases and J by 0 bases, with 5 bases between the two germline ends. The CDR3 spans 13 residues. Germline values: CDR1 SNHLY, CDR2 FYNNEI. CDR3 coding DNA: TGTGCCAGCAGTGAGGTGAACCAAGAGACCCAGTACTTC. Translation: CASSEVNQETQYF.